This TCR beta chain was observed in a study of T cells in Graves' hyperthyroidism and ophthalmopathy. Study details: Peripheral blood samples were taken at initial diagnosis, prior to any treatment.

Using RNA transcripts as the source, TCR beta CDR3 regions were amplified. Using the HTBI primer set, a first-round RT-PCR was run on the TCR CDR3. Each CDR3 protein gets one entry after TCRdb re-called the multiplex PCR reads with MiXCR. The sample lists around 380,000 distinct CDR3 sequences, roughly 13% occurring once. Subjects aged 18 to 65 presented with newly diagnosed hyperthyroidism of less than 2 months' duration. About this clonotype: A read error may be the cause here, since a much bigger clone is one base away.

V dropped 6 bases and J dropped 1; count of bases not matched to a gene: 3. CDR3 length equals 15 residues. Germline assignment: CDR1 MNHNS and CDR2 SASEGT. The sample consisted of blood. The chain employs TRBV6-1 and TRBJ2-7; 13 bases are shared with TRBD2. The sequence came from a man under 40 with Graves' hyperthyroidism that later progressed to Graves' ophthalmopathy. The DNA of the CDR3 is TGTGCCAGCAGGTTGGGACTAGCGGGATCCTACGAGCAGTACTTC. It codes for CASRLGLAGSYEQYF.